This is a list of T cell receptor beta chains from one sample in a study of cytomegalovirus exposure and HLA in healthy donors. Sequencing was performed with immunoSEQ multiplex PCR; in TCRdb, only in-frame clones are kept and a portion is missing. The sample lists more than 90,000 clones, roughly 80% seen once, with 7.7% in the top ten. The specimen was PBMCs. Receptor source: a female donor in good health and CMV-seronegative. Each CDR3 is given with its conserved first and last residue. A D gene is named only where the DNA matches it firmly. Clone size is not always given. Where it is, it says once, few, many or a class for expanded clones.

d_call: .
clone_size: .
v_call: TRBV6-5
j_call: TRBJ2-7
cdr3_aa: CASSYPPPYEQYF
cdr3_nt: TGTGCCAGCAGTTATCCCCCCCCTTACGAGCAGTACTTC

d_call: .
clone_size: .
v_call: TRBV6-1
j_call: TRBJ1-5
cdr3_aa: CASSKGLDPNQPQHF
cdr3_nt: TGTGCCAGCAGTAAGGGACTCGACCCCAATCAGCCCCAGCATTTT

d_call: .
clone_size: once
v_call: TRBV10-3
j_call: TRBJ2-1
cdr3_aa: CAISEQTYNEQFF
cdr3_nt: TGTGCCATCAGTGAACAGACATACAATGAGCAGTTCTTC

d_call: TRBD2
clone_size: .
v_call: TRBV6-6
j_call: TRBJ2-1
cdr3_aa: CASSGTSGGEGQFF
cdr3_nt: TGTGCCAGTTCCGGGACTAGCGGGGGGGAAGGGCAGTTCTTC

d_call: .
clone_size: .
v_call: TRBV30
j_call: TRBJ1-3
cdr3_aa: CAWSVRAGAPGNTIYF
cdr3_nt: TGTGCCTGGAGTGTACGGGCGGGGGCACCTGGAAACACCATATATTTT

d_call: TRBD1
clone_size: .
v_call: TRBV20-1
j_call: TRBJ1-1
cdr3_aa: CSAYPGQEAFF
cdr3_nt: TGCAGTGCCTACCCGGGACAGGAAGCTTTCTTT

d_call: TRBD1
clone_size: .
v_call: TRBV9
j_call: TRBJ1-1
cdr3_aa: CASSIRQGDTEAFF
cdr3_nt: TGTGCCAGCAGCATCAGACAGGGGGACACTGAAGCTTTCTTT

d_call: .
clone_size: .
v_call: TRBV7-6
j_call: TRBJ2-7
cdr3_aa: CASSQSSYEQYF
cdr3_nt: TGTGCCAGCAGCCAGTCCTCATACGAGCAGTACTTC

d_call: TRBD1
clone_size: .
v_call: TRBV9
j_call: TRBJ2-2
cdr3_aa: CASSFSETGATGELFF
cdr3_nt: TGTGCCAGCAGCTTTAGTGAGACAGGGGCCACCGGGGAGCTGTTTTTT

d_call: TRBD1
clone_size: .
v_call: TRBV28
j_call: TRBJ2-7
cdr3_aa: CATNLPGQGTYEQYF
cdr3_nt: TGTGCCACCAACTTACCGGGACAGGGTACCTACGAGCAGTACTTC

d_call: .
clone_size: .
v_call: TRBV9
j_call: TRBJ1-4
cdr3_aa: CASSASGTPNEKLFF
cdr3_nt: TGTGCCAGCAGCGCCTCCGGGACACCTAATGAAAAACTGTTTTTT

d_call: TRBD1
clone_size: .
v_call: TRBV6-5
j_call: TRBJ1-2
cdr3_aa: CASSYLQGHGYTF
cdr3_nt: TGTGCCAGCAGTTATCTACAGGGGCATGGCTACACCTTC

d_call: TRBD1
clone_size: .
v_call: TRBV4-2
j_call: TRBJ1-6
cdr3_aa: CASSQDGDRNNSPLHF
cdr3_nt: TGTGCCAGCAGCCAAGATGGGGACAGAAATAATTCACCCCTCCACTTT

d_call: TRBD2
clone_size: .
v_call: TRBV7-9
j_call: TRBJ2-7
cdr3_aa: CASSSALADPEYF
cdr3_nt: TGTGCCAGCAGCTCTGCACTAGCGGATCCCGAGTACTTC

d_call: .
clone_size: .
v_call: TRBV5-1
j_call: TRBJ1-6
cdr3_aa: CASSQGQQNSPLHF
cdr3_nt: TGCGCCAGCAGTCAAGGACAGCAAAATTCACCCCTCCACTTT

d_call: TRBD1
clone_size: .
v_call: TRBV7-9
j_call: TRBJ1-6
cdr3_aa: CASSWGQIRDSPLHF
cdr3_nt: TGTGCCAGCAGCTGGGGACAGATTCGAGATTCACCCCTCCACTTT

d_call: .
clone_size: few
v_call: TRBV19
j_call: TRBJ1-2
cdr3_aa: CASRTHFWRGGEDGYTF
cdr3_nt: TGTGCCAGTAGAACTCACTTTTGGCGTGGGGGCGAGGATGGCTACACCTTC

d_call: TRBD1
clone_size: .
v_call: TRBV19
j_call: TRBJ2-7
cdr3_aa: CASSLGQGLDEQYF
cdr3_nt: TGTGCCAGTAGTTTGGGACAGGGGCTGGACGAGCAGTACTTC

d_call: .
clone_size: .
v_call: TRBV7-4
j_call: TRBJ2-5
cdr3_aa: CASSYFFWAEETQYF
cdr3_nt: TGTGCCAGCAGCTACTTCTTTTGGGCTGAAGAGACCCAGTACTTC

d_call: .
clone_size: .
v_call: TRBV5-1
j_call: TRBJ1-1
cdr3_aa: CASSLGGVNTEAFF
cdr3_nt: TGCGCCAGCAGCTTGGGGGGGGTGAACACTGAAGCTTTCTTT

d_call: TRBD2
clone_size: few
v_call: TRBV10-2
j_call: TRBJ2-2
cdr3_aa: CATLLAGSTYRPGELFF
cdr3_nt: TGCGCCACCCTTCTAGCGGGGTCCACATACCGCCCCGGGGAGCTGTTTTTT